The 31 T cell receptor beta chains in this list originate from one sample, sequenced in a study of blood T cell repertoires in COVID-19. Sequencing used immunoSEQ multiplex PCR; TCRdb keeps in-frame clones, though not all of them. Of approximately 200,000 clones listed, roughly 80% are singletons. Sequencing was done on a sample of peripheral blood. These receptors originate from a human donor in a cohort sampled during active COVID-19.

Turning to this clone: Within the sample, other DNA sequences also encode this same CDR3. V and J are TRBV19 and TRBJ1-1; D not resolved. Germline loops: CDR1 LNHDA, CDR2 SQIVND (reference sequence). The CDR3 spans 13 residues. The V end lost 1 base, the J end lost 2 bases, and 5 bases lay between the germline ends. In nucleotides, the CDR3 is TGTGCCAGTAGTATAGGTCAAAACACTGAAGCTTTCTTT. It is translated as CASSIGQNTEAFF.

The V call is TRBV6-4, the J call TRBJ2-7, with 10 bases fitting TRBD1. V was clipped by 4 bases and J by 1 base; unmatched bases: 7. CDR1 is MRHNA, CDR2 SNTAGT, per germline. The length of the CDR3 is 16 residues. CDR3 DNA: TGTGCCAGCAGTGGGAAGACAGGGGGCGCGTCCTACGAGCAGTACTTC. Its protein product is CASSGKTGGASYEQYF.

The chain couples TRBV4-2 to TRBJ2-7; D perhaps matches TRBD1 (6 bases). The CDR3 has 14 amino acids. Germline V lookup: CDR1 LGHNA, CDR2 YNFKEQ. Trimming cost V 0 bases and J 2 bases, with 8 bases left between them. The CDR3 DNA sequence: TGTGCCAGCAGCCAAGATGACAGGACCTACGAGCAGTACTTC. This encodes CASSQDDRTYEQYF.

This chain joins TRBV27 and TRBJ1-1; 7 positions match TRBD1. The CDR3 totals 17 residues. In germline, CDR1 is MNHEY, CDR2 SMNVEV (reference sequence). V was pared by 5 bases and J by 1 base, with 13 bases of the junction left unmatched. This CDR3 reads CASSPRQGNLANTEAFF. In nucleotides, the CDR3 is TGTGCCAGCAGTCCGCGACAGGGTAATTTGGCGAACACTGAAGCTTTCTTT.

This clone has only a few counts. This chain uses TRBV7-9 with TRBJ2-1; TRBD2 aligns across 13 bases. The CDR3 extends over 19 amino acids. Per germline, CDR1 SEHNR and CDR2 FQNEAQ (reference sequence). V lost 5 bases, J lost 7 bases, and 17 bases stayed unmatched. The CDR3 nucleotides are TGTGCCAGCAGCCCGCTAACCTCGAGGACTAGCGGGAGAACTAATGAGCAGTTCTTC. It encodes CASSPLTSRTSGRTNEQFF.

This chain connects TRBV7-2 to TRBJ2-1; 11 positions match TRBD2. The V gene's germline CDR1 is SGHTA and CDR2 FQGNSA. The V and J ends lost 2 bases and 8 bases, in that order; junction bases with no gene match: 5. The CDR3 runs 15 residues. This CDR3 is CASSLPSGGRDEQFF. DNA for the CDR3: TGTGCCAGCAGCTTACCTAGCGGGGGGCGGGATGAGCAGTTCTTC.

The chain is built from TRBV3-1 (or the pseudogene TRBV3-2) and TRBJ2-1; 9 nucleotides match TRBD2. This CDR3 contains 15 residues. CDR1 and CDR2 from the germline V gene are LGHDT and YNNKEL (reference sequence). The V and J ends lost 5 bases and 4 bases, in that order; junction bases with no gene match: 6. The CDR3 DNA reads TGTGCCAGCAGCTCCGGACTAGCGCGTTACAATGAGCAGTTCTTC. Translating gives CASSSGLARYNEQFF.

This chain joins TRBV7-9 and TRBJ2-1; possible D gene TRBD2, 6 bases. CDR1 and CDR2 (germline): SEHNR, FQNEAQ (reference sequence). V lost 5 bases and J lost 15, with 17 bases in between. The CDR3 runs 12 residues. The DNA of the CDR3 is TGTGCCAGCAGCCCGGGGGTCCGGGATACGTTCTTC. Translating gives CASSPGVRDTFF.

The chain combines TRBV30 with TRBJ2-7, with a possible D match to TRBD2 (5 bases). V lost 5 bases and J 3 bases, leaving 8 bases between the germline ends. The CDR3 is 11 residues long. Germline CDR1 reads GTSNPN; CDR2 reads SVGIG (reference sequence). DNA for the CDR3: TGTGCCTGGGCCGAGGGCTACGAGCAGTACTTC. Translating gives CAWAEGYEQYF. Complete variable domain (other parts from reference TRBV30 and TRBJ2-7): SQTIHQWPATLVQPVGSPLSLECTVEGTSNPNLYWYRQAAGRGLQLLFYSVGIGQISSEVPQNLSASRPQDRQFILSSKKLLLSDSGFYLCAWAEGYEQYFGPGTRLTVT.

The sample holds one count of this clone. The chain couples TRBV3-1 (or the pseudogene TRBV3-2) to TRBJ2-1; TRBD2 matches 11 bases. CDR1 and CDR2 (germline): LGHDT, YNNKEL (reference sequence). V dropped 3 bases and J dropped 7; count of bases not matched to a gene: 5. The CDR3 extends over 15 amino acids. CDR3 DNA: TGTGCCAGCAGCCAGCTAGCGGGAGGAGGGAATGAGCAGTTCTTC. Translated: CASSQLAGGGNEQFF.

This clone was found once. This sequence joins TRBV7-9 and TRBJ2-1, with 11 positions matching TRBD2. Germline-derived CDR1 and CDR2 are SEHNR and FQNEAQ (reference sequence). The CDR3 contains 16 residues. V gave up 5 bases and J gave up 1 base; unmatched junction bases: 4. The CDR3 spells CASSQIAGGSYNEQFF. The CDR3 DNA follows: TGTGCCAGCAGCCAGATAGCGGGAGGGTCCTACAATGAGCAGTTCTTC.

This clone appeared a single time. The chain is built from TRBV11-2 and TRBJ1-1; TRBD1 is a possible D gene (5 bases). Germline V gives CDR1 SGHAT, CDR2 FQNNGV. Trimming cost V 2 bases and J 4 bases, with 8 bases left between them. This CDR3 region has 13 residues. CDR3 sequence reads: CASSLRRGTEAFF. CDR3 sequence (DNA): TGTGCCAGCAGCTTAAGAAGGGGCACTGAAGCTTTCTTT. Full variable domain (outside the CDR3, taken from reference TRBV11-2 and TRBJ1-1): EAGVAQSPRYKIIEKRQSVAFWCNPISGHATLYWYQQILGQGPKLLIQFQNNGVVDDSQLPKDRFSAERLKGVDSTLKIQPAKLEDSAVYLCASSLRRGTEAFFGQGTRLTVV.

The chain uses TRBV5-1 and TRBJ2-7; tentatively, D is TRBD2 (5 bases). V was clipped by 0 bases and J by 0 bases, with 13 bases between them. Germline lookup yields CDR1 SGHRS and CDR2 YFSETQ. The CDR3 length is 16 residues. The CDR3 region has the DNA TGCGCCAGCAGCTTGGATCCTAGCTCATCCTCCTACGAGCAGTACTTC. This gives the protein CASSLDPSSSSYEQYF. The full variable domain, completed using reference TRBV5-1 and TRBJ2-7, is KAGVTQTPRYLIKTRGQQVTLSCSPISGHRSVSWYQQTPGQGLQFLFEYFSETQRNKGNFPGRFSGRQFSNSRSEMNVSTLELGDSALYLCASSLDPSSSSYEQYFGPGTRLTVT.

The CDR3 region has the DNA TGTGCCAGCAGTTACAGGGGGCGGAACTATGGCTACACCTTC. Its protein product is CASSYRGRNYGYTF. The V and J genes are TRBV6-5 and TRBJ1-2, with 7 bases that match TRBD1. Per germline, CDR1 MNHEY and CDR2 SVGAGI. V gave up 2 bases and J gave up 2 bases; unmatched junction bases: 2. The CDR3 covers 14 residues.

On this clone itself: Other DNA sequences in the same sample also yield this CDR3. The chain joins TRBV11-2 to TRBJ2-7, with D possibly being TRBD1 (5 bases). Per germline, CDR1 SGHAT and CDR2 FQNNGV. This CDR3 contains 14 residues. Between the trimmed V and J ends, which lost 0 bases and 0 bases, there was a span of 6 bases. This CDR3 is CASSLDRASYEQYF. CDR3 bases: TGTGCCAGCAGCTTAGACAGGGCCTCCTACGAGCAGTACTTC.

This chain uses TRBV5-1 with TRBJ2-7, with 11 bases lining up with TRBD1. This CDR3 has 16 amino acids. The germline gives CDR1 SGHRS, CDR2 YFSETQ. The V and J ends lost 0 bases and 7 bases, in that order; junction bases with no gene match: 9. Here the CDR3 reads CASSLASGQGAGEQYF. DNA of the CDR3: TGCGCCAGCAGCTTGGCCTCCGGACAGGGGGCGGGGGAGCAGTACTTC.

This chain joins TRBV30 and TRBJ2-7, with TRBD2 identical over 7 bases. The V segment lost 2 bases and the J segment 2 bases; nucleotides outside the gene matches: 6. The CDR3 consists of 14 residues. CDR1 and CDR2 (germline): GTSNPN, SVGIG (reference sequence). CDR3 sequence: CAWSITSEAYEQYF. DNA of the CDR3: TGTGCCTGGAGTATAACTAGCGAAGCCTACGAGCAGTACTTC.

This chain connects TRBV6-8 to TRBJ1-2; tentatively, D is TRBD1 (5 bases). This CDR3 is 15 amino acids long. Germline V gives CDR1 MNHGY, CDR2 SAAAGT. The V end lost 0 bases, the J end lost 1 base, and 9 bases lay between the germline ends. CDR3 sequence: CASSYSRGGNYGYTF. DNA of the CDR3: TGTGCCAGCAGTTACTCAAGGGGAGGTAACTATGGCTACACCTTC.

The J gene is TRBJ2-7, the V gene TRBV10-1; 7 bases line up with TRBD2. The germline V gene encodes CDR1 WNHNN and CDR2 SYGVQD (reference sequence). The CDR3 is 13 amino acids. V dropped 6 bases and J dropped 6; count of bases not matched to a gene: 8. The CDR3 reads CASRDGRIREQYF. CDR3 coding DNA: TGCGCCAGCAGGGACGGGAGGATTCGCGAGCAGTACTTC.

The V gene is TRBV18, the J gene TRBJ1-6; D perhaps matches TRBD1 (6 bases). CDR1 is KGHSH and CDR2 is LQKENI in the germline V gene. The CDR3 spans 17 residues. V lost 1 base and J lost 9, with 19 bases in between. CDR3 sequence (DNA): TGTGCCAGCTCACCACGGACAGAGATCAATAAGGGTTCACCCCTCCACTTT. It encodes CASSPRTEINKGSPLHF. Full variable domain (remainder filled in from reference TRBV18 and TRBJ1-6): NAGVMQNPRHLVRRRGQEARLRCSPMKGHSHVYWYRQLPEEGLKFMVYLQKENIIDESGMPKERFSAEFPKEGPSILRIQQVVRGDSAAYFCASSPRTEINKGSPLHFGNGTRLTVT.

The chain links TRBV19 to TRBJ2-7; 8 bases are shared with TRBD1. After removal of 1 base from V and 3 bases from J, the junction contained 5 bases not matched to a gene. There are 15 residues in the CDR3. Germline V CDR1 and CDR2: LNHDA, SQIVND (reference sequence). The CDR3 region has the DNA TGTGCCAGTAGTATAGCAGGACAGGGCCTCTACGAGCAGTACTTC. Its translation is CASSIAGQGLYEQYF.

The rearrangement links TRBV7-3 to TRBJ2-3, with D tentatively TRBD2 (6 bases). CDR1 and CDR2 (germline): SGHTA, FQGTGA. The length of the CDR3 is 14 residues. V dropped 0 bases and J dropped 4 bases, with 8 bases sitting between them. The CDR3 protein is CASSLTGSADTQYF. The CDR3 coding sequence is TGTGCCAGCAGCTTAACCGGGAGCGCAGATACGCAGTATTTT.

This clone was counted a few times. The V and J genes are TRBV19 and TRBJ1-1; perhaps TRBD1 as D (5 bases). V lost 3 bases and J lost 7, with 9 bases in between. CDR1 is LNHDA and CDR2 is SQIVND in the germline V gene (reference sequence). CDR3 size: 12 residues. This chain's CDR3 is CASSMKGHEAFF. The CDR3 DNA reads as TGTGCCAGTAGTATGAAAGGACATGAAGCTTTCTTT.

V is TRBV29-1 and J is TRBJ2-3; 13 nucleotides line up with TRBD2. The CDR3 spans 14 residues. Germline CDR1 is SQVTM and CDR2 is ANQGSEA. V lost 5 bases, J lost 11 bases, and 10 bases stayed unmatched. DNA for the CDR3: TGCAGCGTTAAACTAGCGGGAGGGCCAGGAGGGCAGTATTTT. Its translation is CSVKLAGGPGGQYF.

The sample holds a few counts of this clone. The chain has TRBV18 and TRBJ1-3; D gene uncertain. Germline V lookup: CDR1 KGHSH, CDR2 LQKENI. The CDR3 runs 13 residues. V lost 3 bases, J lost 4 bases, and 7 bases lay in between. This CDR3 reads CASSPTPGNTIYF. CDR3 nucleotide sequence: TGTGCCAGCTCACCCACTCCGGGAAACACCATATATTTT.

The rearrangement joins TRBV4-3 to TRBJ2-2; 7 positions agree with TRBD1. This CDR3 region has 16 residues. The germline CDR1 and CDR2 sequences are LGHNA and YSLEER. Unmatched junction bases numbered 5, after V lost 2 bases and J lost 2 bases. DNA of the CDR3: TGCGCCAGCAGCCAAACCGGGACAGCAAACACCGGGGAGCTGTTTTTT. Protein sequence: CASSQTGTANTGELFF.

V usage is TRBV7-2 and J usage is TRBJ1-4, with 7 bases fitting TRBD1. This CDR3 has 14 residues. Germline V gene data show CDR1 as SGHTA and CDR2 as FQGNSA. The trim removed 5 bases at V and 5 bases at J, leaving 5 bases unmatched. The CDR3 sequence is CASSPDRANEKLFF. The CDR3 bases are TGTGCCAGCAGCCCCGACAGGGCCAATGAAAAACTGTTTTTT.

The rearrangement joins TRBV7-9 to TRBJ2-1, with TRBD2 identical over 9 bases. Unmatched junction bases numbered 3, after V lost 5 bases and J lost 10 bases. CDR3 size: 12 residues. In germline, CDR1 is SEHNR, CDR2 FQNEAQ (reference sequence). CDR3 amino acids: CASSLTSGEQFF. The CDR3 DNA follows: TGTGCCAGCAGCCTGACTAGCGGCGAGCAGTTCTTC.

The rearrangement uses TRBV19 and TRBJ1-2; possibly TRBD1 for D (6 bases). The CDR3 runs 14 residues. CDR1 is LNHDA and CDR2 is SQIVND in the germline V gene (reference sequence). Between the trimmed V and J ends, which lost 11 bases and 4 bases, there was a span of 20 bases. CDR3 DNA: TGTGCCTGCACACAGGGCTTTGGGAGCTATGGCTACACCTTC. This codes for CACTQGFGSYGYTF.

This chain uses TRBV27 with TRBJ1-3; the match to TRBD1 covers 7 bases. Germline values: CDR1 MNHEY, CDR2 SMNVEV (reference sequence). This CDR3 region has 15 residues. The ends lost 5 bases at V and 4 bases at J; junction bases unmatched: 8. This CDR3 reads CASSRSTGFGNTIYF. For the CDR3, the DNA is TGTGCCAGCAGTCGTTCGACAGGGTTCGGAAACACCATATATTTT.

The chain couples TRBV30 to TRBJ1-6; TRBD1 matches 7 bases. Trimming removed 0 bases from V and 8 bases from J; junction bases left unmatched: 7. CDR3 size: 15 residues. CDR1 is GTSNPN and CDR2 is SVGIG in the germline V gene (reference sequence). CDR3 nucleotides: TGTGCCTGGAGTGTACGGTGGCAGGGGGATTCACCCCTCCACTTT. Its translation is CAWSVRWQGDSPLHF.